What follows is one TCR beta chain and its context. This clonotype was seen a few times. Its antigen remains unidentified. The record has no base qualities; no much larger clone is one base away. This sample stems from a study of T-cell reconstitution after alpha-beta-depleted transplantation in children (dated by TCRdb to 2016 to 2018). Looking at the study overall: Using TCR repertoire profiling, the study followed T-cell immune reconstitution in a quantitative way in children after TCRalphabeta/CD19-depleted allogeneic hematopoietic cell transplantation.

From cysteine to phenylalanine, the CDR3 is 15 amino acids long. The sequence is cut down to CDR3 DNA, 45 bases in frame from base 1. Trimming costs V 3 bases and J 2 bases, and their ends lie 10 bases apart. Based on the germline V gene, the CDR1 and CDR2 sequences are MDHEN and SYDVKM. To prepare the library, PCR was applied. The instrument was an Illumina HiSeq 2500. TCR libraries were prepared with molecular barcoding, using unique molecular identifiers to normalize TCRbeta repertoire quantification. TCRdb handled the public reads itself, with Q25 trimming in fastp and clone calling in MiXCR, and kept productive beta chains. Entries are consolidated by CDR3 protein sequence, retaining the most common genes and DNA. The sample contains around 370,000 distinct CDR3 sequences, about 9.3% of them found a single time. The ten largest account for under 3% of the sample.

The chain is encoded by TRBV28 joined to TRBJ2-2; TRBD1 is a weak D gene call, 5 bases matching. This specimen consisted of PBMCs from the stem cell graft donor, obtained from the stem cell graft. This TCR was recovered from a human donor who donated a stem cell graft to a child with acute lymphoblastic leukemia. The CDR3 amino acid sequence is: CASSFGRVNTGELFF. The nucleotides are TGTGCCAGCAGTTTCGGCAGGGTAAACACCGGGGAGCTGTTTTTT.